A single sample is the source of the 24 T cell receptor beta chains below, sequenced in a study of T cells in Graves' hyperthyroidism and ophthalmopathy. The source material, RNA transcripts, was used to amplify TCR beta CDR3 regions. With the HTBI primer set, the TCR CDR3 went through a first round of RT-PCR. TCRdb ran MiXCR on the multiplex PCR reads and lists one entry per CDR3 protein. Of around 25,000 distinct CDR3 sequences listed, approximately 54% were seen once; the top ten hold roughly 24%. The material sequenced was blood. Receptors originate from a woman between 40 and 50 years old with Graves' hyperthyroidism that later progressed to Graves' ophthalmopathy.

By proportion, this clonotype is medium-sized. The chain recombines TRBV6-4 with TRBJ1-6, with D unclear. Germline CDR1 MRHNA, CDR2 SNTAGT. The CDR3 sequence is 13 residues long. Deletions cut 0 bases from V and 7 bases from J, with 4 bases between. In nucleotides, the CDR3 is TGTGCCAGCAGTGACTCGGACAATTCACCCCTCCACTTT. It yields the protein CASSDSDNSPLHF.

This clonotype was found many times. The chain carries TRBV6-1 and TRBJ1-6; no definite D call. Trimming took 10 bases from V and 5 from J, leaving 15 bases between them. This CDR3 spans 14 amino acids. The germline CDR1 and CDR2 sequences are MNHNS and SASEGT. The CDR3 DNA reads as TGTGCCACCGCCGCTGCGGCTGATAATTCACCCCTCCACTTT. This codes for CATAAAADNSPLHF.

Turning to this clonotype: A much larger clone lies a single base off, so this may be a read error. The chain employs TRBV15 and TRBJ2-7; 10 positions match TRBD2. CDR1 and CDR2 from the germline V gene are LNHNV and YYDKDF (reference sequence). This CDR3 comprises 15 residues. CDR3 amino acids: CATSRDSGRLYGQCF. For the CDR3, the DNA is TGTGCCACAAGCAGAGATAGCGGGAGGCTCTACGGGCAGTGCTTC.

This clonotype is medium-sized by share. V gene TRBV7-8 combines with J gene TRBJ2-1; TRBD2 aligns across 8 bases. There are 15 residues in the CDR3. Looked up from germline, CDR1 is SGHVS and CDR2 is FQNEAQ. V dropped 1 base and J dropped 5; count of bases not matched to a gene: 4. In nucleotides, the CDR3 is TGTGCCAGCAGCTTAGTTAGCGGGAATAACAATGAGCAGTTCTTC. Translated, it gives CASSLVSGNNNEQFF.

In this sample, this clonotype turned up many times. V is TRBV6-2 or TRBV6-3 and J is TRBJ1-5; 12 nucleotides match TRBD1. CDR1 MNHEY and CDR2 SVGEGT come from the germline V gene. This CDR3 region has 16 residues. Unmatched junction bases numbered 7, after V lost 4 bases and J lost 6 bases. CDR3 sequence: CASSFSGTGGGQPQHF. CDR3 in DNA: TGTGCCAGCAGTTTCTCCGGGACAGGGGGCGGTCAGCCCCAGCATTTT.

Points on this clonotype: One end of the junction is discordant with germline, which a read error may explain. This chain joins TRBV25-1 and TRBJ1-1; 8 bases fit TRBD1. The CDR3 totals 14 residues. CDR1 MGHDK and CDR2 SYGVNS come from the germline V gene. The CDR3 nucleotides read TGTGCCAGCAGTGAATCAGGGGGCAATACTGGAGCTTTCTTT. Translated: CASSESGGNTGAFF. The full variable domain, its missing parts supplied by reference TRBV25-1 and TRBJ1-1, is EADIYQTPRYLVIGTGKKITLECSQTMGHDKMYWYQQDPGMELHLIHYSYGVNSTEKGDLSSESTVSRIRTEHFPLTLESARPSHTSQYLCASSESGGNTGAFFGQGTRLTVV.

This clonotype is medium-sized. The rearrangement links TRBV20-1 to TRBJ2-5; D remains unclear. V lost 4 bases, J lost 4 bases, and 10 bases lay in between. The CDR3 contains 12 residues. Per germline, CDR1 DFQATT and CDR2 SNEGSKA (reference sequence). The CDR3 loop is CSAKGGVETQYF. For the CDR3, the DNA is TGCAGTGCTAAGGGTGGAGTAGAGACCCAGTACTTC.

With respect to this clonotype: With a much larger clone just one base away, this may be a read error. The chain has TRBV27 and TRBJ2-1, with 8 bases lining up with TRBD2. The CDR3 covers 14 residues. The V gene's germline CDR1 is MNHEY and CDR2 SMNVEV (reference sequence). V lost 6 bases to trimming and J lost 9 bases; unmatched junction nucleotides: 10. The DNA for the CDR3 is TGTGCCAGCAGCCAAAGGACTAGCAGAAGTGAGCAGTTCTTC. It translates to CASSQRTSRSEQFF.

By its share, this clonotype is medium-sized (0.01 to 0.1%). The genes are TRBV29-1 and TRBJ1-2; a possible D gene is TRBD1 (5 bases). The CDR3 runs 12 residues. The ends were cut back, 2 bases at V and 8 bases at J, with 12 bases in the middle. Per the germline V gene, CDR1 is SQVTM and CDR2 is ANQGSEA. CDR3 in DNA: TGCAGCGTTGAAAGGGTGCAGGGAGGCTACACCTTC. Translation: CSVERVQGGYTF.

At least ten counts were recorded for this clonotype. The gene calls are TRBV6-6 and TRBJ2-3; TRBD2 matches 8 bases. Germline values: CDR1 MNHNY, CDR2 SVGAGI (reference sequence). The trim removed 0 bases at V and 5 bases at J, leaving 7 bases unmatched. The CDR3 spans 16 residues. CDR3 residues: CASSYSVAGTEDTQYF. The CDR3 nucleotides are TGTGCCAGCAGTTACTCCGTAGCGGGAACTGAAGATACGCAGTATTTT.

This clonotype has a count of ten or more. DNA of the CDR3: TGTGCCAGCAGCCAAGACCTAGGAACCGAGCAGTACTTC. Its protein is CASSQDLGTEQYF. V and J are TRBV3-1 and TRBJ2-7; D unclear. The CDR3 consists of 13 residues. The germline CDR1 and CDR2 sequences are LGHDT and YNNKEL (reference sequence). V lost 0 bases to trimming and J lost 6 bases, with 9 bases between them.

The chain is built from TRBV20-1 and TRBJ2-1; TRBD2 matches 11 bases. This CDR3 contains 15 residues. The germline V gene has CDR1 DFQATT and CDR2 SNEGSKA (reference sequence). V was pared by 6 bases and J by 8 bases, with 12 bases of the junction left unmatched. CDR3 sequence: CSADLLAGVSDEQFF. CDR3 nucleotides: TGCAGTGCAGATTTACTAGCGGGGGTAAGCGATGAGCAGTTCTTC.

The rearrangement uses TRBV20-1 and TRBJ1-5; tentative D call: TRBD1 (6 bases). CDR1 is DFQATT and CDR2 is SNEGSKA in the germline V gene (reference sequence). This CDR3 is 12 amino acids long. V was shortened by 3 bases and J by 11 bases, with 14 bases between the two germline ends. CDR3 DNA sequence: TGCAGTGCTAGCGAGACAGGAGAGACCCAGCATTTT. Translated, it gives CSASETGETQHF.

This clonotype was recorded at least ten times. The chain has TRBV4-2 and TRBJ2-2, with D perhaps matching TRBD1 (5 bases). The CDR3 covers 16 residues. Trimming removed 0 bases from V and 4 bases from J, with 12 bases in between. Germline V gives CDR1 LGHNA, CDR2 YNFKEQ. The CDR3 region is CASSQDGIGATGELFF. The CDR3 bases are TGTGCCAGCAGCCAAGATGGGATAGGGGCCACCGGGGAGCTGTTTTTT.

The chain combines TRBV20-1 with TRBJ1-5; D gene uncertain. V gave up 4 bases and J gave up 0 bases, with 4 bases separating them. Per germline, CDR1 DFQATT and CDR2 SNEGSKA (reference sequence). This CDR3 has 12 residues. CDR3 coding DNA: TGCAGTGCTAAAAATAGCAATCAGCCCCAGCATTTT. This gives the protein CSAKNSNQPQHF.

For the CDR3, the DNA is TGTGCCAGCAGAGAGAACAGGGGAGGTCAGCCCCAGCATTTT. This translates into CASRENRGGQPQHF. The J gene is TRBJ1-5, the V gene TRBV2; 7 bases fit TRBD1. CDR3 length: 14 amino acids. The germline CDR1 and CDR2 sequences are SNHLY and FYNNEI. J gave up 6 bases and V 6 bases, and 8 bases lay outside the gene matches.

The chain has TRBV19 and TRBJ2-1; the match to TRBD2 covers 11 bases. Germline assignment: CDR1 LNHDA and CDR2 SQIVND (reference sequence). The V segment lost 4 bases and the J segment 12 bases; nucleotides outside the gene matches: 11. CDR3 length: 15 amino acids. The CDR3 sequence is CASSTRTDLAGGQFF. CDR3 nucleotide sequence: TGTGCCAGTAGTACCCGGACAGATCTAGCGGGAGGGCAGTTCTTC.

This clonotype was detected ten times or more. The V call is TRBV11-1, the J call TRBJ2-1; 8 bases agree with TRBD2. The germline CDR1 and CDR2 sequences are SGHAT and FQDESV (reference sequence). This CDR3 is built from 15 residues. After removal of 7 bases from V and 7 bases from J, the junction contained 12 bases not matched to a gene. CDR3 residues: CASTSGGSGSNEQFF. The CDR3 bases are TGTGCCAGCACCTCTGGTGGCAGCGGGAGTAATGAGCAGTTCTTC.

Concerning this clonotype itself: This may be a read error: a much more frequent sequence differs by one nucleotide. The rearrangement uses TRBV5-1 and TRBJ2-5; D is perhaps TRBD1 or TRBD2 (5 bases each). The CDR3 length is 14 residues. Germline-derived CDR1 and CDR2 are SGHRS and YFSETQ. V lost 5 bases and J lost 5, with 16 bases in between. CDR3 amino acids: CASRLRGQHETQYF. In DNA, the CDR3 is TGCGCCAGCAGGTTGAGGGGTCAACATGAGACCCAGTACTTC.

This clonotype is medium-sized (0.01 to 0.1%) within its sample. The chain joins TRBV9 to TRBJ2-7; the D gene is possibly TRBD2 (6 bases). Per germline, CDR1 SGDLS and CDR2 YYNGEE. V lost 3 bases to trimming and J lost 0 bases, with 13 bases between them. This CDR3 is built from 15 residues. CDR3 nucleotide sequence: TGTGCCAGCAGCGCCATGGGGGGACCCTCCTACGAGCAGTACTTC. It codes for CASSAMGGPSYEQYF. The variable domain in full, completed from reference TRBV9 and TRBJ2-7, reads DSGVTQTPKHLITATGQRVTLRCSPRSGDLSVYWYQQSLDQGLQFLIQYYNGEERAKGNILERFSAQQFPDLHSELNLSSLELGDSALYFCASSAMGGPSYEQYFGPGTRLTVT.

The CDR3 DNA reads as TGTGCCATCAGTGATCCGGACCAACGAAGGGATGGCTACACCTTC. Translated, it gives CAISDPDQRRDGYTF. This sequence joins TRBV10-3 and TRBJ1-2; D call uncertain. The ends were cut back, 3 bases at V and 6 bases at J, with 17 bases in the middle. Germline V CDR1 and CDR2: ENHRY, SYGVKD. The CDR3 length is 15 residues.

The chain couples TRBV5-1 to TRBJ2-2; 10 nucleotides line up with TRBD2. The V and J ends lost 4 bases and 4 bases, in that order; junction bases with no gene match: 4. This CDR3 has 15 amino acids. From germline, CDR1 is SGHRS and CDR2 YFSETQ. The CDR3 DNA sequence: TGCGCCAGCAGCCTCCTAGCGGGAGCCACCGGGGAGCTGTTTTTT. It is translated as CASSLLAGATGELFF.

This clonotype appeared many times. The chain carries TRBV5-4 and TRBJ2-3; D tentatively fits TRBD1 or TRBD2 (5 bases each). V shed 3 bases and J shed 3 bases, with 5 bases lying between them. The CDR3 runs to 12 residues. The germline V gene encodes CDR1 SGHNT and CDR2 YYREEE (reference sequence). The CDR3 region has the DNA TGTGCCAGCAGCTGGGGGACAGATACGCAGTATTTT. This codes for CASSWGTDTQYF.

In its sample, this clonotype was seen many times. The V call is TRBV6-5, the J call TRBJ2-5, with a possible D match to TRBD2 (6 bases). CDR1 MNHEY and CDR2 SVGAGI come from the germline V gene. The V gene lost 4 bases and the J gene lost 7 bases, with 16 bases spanning the gap. This CDR3 region has 14 residues. CDR3 bases: TGTGCCAGCAGTTTTCCGGGAGCCTTAACGACCCAGTACTTC. Its protein is CASSFPGALTTQYF.